This TCR beta chain comes out of a study of shared clonotypes between healthy human individuals. In the study's own analysis: Filtering differed since immunoSEQ provided only junctions, with no quality scores. Libraries were prepared by immunoSEQ multiplex PCR; TCRdb keeps only in-frame clonotypes and omits some of them. V, J and clone size were drawn from that table, and D and trimming were deduced from the DNA. The sample comprises fewer than 3 million clones, about nine tenths of which are singletons, and 0.37% rests with the top ten. CDR3 size: 11 residues. The germline CDR1 and CDR2 sequences are MNHNY and SVGAGI (reference sequence). Trimming shortened V by 5 bases and J by 10 bases, and 11 bases separated the two germline ends.

The specimen sequenced was naive CD4+ T cells from PBMCs. The subset denotes: CD45RA+ positively selected. The sequence was collected from a man younger than 35 in good health. Some clones in this sample may be carry-over from other donors' samples. This chain links TRBV6-6 with TRBJ1-1; D call uncertain. The CDR3 loop is CASSAPGGAFF. Here the CDR3 DNA reads TGTGCCAGCAGTGCGCCGGGAGGAGCTTTCTTT.